A single sample is the source of the 9 T cell receptor beta chains below, sequenced in a study of T cells after yellow fever vaccination. Via MiXCR, TCRdb re-called the 5' RACE reads, giving one row per CDR3 protein. The repertoire has about 350,000 distinct CDR3 sequences, approximately 8% of them found once; the top ten carry roughly a sixth. The sample in question was PBMCs, obtained approximately 47 days after the first yellow fever vaccination. The origin of the receptors is a man younger than 30 who received the YFV17D yellow fever vaccine.

The rearrangement links TRBV15 to TRBJ2-7, with 7 bases aligning to TRBD1. V lost 1 base to trimming and J lost 2 bases; unmatched junction nucleotides: 14. CDR3 size: 18 residues. From germline, CDR1 is LNHNV and CDR2 YYDKDF (reference sequence). The CDR3 loop is CATSRALPGQITPYEQYF. CDR3 coding DNA: TGTGCCACCAGCAGAGCTTTGCCGGGACAGATAACCCCCTACGAGCAGTACTTC.

This clonotype was seen only a few times. The rearrangement links TRBV7-2 to TRBJ2-7; a possible D gene is TRBD1 (5 bases). V lost 4 bases and J lost 0, with 13 bases in between. Germline assignment: CDR1 SGHTA and CDR2 FQGNSA. CDR3 length equals 15 residues. The CDR3 sequence: CASSSQGTLSYEQYF. CDR3 DNA: TGTGCCAGCAGCTCTCAGGGTACACTCTCCTACGAGCAGTACTTC.

This chain uses TRBV20-1 with TRBJ2-1; D remains unclear. Germline V gene data show CDR1 as DFQATT and CDR2 as SNEGSKA (reference sequence). The CDR3 runs 14 residues. Trimming cost V 5 bases and J 0 bases, with 11 bases left between them. The CDR3 is CSAGVMSSYNEQFF. CDR3 nucleotides: TGCAGTGCTGGGGTTATGAGCTCCTACAATGAGCAGTTCTTC.

This chain links TRBV7-9 with TRBJ2-5; 11 bases agree with TRBD2. The CDR3 sequence is 16 residues long. CDR1 and CDR2 (germline): SEHNR, FQNEAQ (reference sequence). The V gene end was trimmed by 5 bases and the J gene end by 3 bases; junction bases not matched to a gene: 8. The CDR3 DNA reads as TGTGCCAGCAGCCCGATGGTAGCGGGGGGGAAAGAGACCCAGTACTTC. Translated, it gives CASSPMVAGGKETQYF.

A note on this clonotype: This sequence may be a read error, since a much larger clone differs from it by one base. The chain links TRBV29-1 to TRBJ2-1; D is perhaps TRBD2 (5 bases). The CDR3 contains 14 residues. Germline assignment: CDR1 SQVTM and CDR2 ANQGSEA. V lost 7 bases to trimming and J lost 1 base, with 14 bases between them. The CDR3, as DNA: TGCAGCGACGAGGGCAGGAAGTCCTACAATGAGCAGTTCTTC. Protein sequence: CSDEGRKSYNEQFF.

The V gene is TRBV20-1, the J gene TRBJ1-5; unclear D gene. V was trimmed by 3 bases and J by 4 bases, leaving 10 bases between them. The CDR3 is 13 amino acids. CDR1 is DFQATT, CDR2 SNEGSKA, per germline (reference sequence). Written as DNA, the CDR3 is TGCAGTGCTAGTTCGGCCCCAAATCAGCCCCAGCATTTT. Amino acids: CSASSAPNQPQHF.

This clonotype was observed many times. The V gene is TRBV12-3 or TRBV12-4, the J gene TRBJ1-6; no definite D call. Trimming shortened V by 2 bases and J by 0 bases, and 11 bases separated the two germline ends. The CDR3 has 17 amino acids. In DNA form, the CDR3 reads TGTGCCAGCAGTTTATCGACGGGGAGCTCCTATAATTCACCCCTCCACTTT. Its protein product is CASSLSTGSSYNSPLHF.

This clonotype was picked up many times. V is TRBV7-8 and J is TRBJ1-2, with unresolved D. The CDR3 has 15 amino acids. The V gene's germline CDR1 is SGHVS and CDR2 FQNEAQ. V was clipped by 0 bases and J by 7 bases, with 15 bases between them. The CDR3 nucleotides are TGTGCCAGCAGCTTAGCGGCAGGCACGTATCCTGGCTACACCTTC. This sequence encodes CASSLAAGTYPGYTF.

This clonotype was counted a few times. The gene calls are TRBV18 and TRBJ2-3, with no clear D. Germline V gene sequence: CDR1 KGHSH, CDR2 LQKENI. The CDR3 length is 14 residues. V lost 4 bases and J lost 6, with 14 bases in between. DNA for the CDR3: TGTGCCAGCTCACTGTCCGAAAATCTGGATACGCAGTATTTT. Amino acids: CASSLSENLDTQYF.